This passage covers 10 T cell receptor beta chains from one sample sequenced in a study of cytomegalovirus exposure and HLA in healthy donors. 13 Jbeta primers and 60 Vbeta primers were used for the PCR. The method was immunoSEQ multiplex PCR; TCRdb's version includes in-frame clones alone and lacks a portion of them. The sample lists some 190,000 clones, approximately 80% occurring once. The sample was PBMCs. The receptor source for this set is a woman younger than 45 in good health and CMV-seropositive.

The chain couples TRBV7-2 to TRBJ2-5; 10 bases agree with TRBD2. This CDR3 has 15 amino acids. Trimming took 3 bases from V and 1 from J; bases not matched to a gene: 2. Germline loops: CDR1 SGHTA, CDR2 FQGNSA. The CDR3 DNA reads TGTGCCAGCAGCTTGCGGACTAGCGGCCAAGAGACCCAGTACTTC. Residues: CASSLRTSGQETQYF.

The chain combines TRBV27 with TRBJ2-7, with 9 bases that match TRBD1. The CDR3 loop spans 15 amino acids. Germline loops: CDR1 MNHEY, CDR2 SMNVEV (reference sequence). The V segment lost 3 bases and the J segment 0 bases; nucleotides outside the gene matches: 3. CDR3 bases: TGTGCCAGCAGTTTGCGGACAGGGGTCTCCTACGAGCAGTACTTC. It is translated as CASSLRTGVSYEQYF.

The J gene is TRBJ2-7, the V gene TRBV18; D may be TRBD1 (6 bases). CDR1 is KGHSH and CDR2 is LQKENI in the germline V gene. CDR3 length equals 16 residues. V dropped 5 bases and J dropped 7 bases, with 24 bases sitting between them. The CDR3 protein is CASSFSHPGAGEEQYF. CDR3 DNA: TGTGCCAGCTCATTCTCGCACCCTGGAGCAGGGGAAGAGCAGTACTTC.

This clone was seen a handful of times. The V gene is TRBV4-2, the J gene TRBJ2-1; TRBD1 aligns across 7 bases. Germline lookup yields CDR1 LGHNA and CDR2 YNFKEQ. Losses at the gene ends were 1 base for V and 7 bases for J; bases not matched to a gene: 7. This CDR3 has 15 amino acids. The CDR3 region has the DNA TGTGCCAGCAGCCAAGCACAGGGGAAAGATAATGAGCAGTTCTTC. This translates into CASSQAQGKDNEQFF.

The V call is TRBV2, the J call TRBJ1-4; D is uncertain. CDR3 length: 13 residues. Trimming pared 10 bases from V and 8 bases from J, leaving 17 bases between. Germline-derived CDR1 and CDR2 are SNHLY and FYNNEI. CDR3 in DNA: TGTGCCACGGCCCTAAATGTCAGGGAAAAACTGTTTTTT. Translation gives CATALNVREKLFF.

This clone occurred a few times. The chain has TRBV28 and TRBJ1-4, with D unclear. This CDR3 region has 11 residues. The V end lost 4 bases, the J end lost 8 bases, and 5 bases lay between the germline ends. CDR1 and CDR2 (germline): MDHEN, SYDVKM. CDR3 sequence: CASSSQEKLFF. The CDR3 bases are TGTGCCAGCAGTTCCCAAGAAAAACTGTTTTTT.

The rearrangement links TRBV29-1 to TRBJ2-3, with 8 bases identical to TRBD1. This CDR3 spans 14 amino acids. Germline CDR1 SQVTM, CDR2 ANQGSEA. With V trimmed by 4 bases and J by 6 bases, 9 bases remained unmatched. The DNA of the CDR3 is TGCAGCGTTGGATGGGACAGGAGGGGGGATACGCAGTATTTT. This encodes CSVGWDRRGDTQYF.

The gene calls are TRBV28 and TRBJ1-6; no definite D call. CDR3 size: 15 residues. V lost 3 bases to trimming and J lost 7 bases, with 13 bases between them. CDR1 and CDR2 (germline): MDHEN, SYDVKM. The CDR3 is CASSLGDIKNSPLHF. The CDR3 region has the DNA TGTGCCAGCAGTTTGGGAGATATAAAAAATTCACCCCTCCACTTT.

For the CDR3, the DNA is TGTGCCAGCAGTTTATCGGGGCTAGGTGGAACCGGGGAGCTGTTTTTT. Protein sequence: CASSLSGLGGTGELFF. The chain recombines TRBV27 with TRBJ2-2; a weak D match, TRBD1 (5 bases). The CDR3 is 16 residues long. The V end was cut by 0 bases, the J end by 5 bases, with 13 bases between. In germline, CDR1 is MNHEY, CDR2 SMNVEV (reference sequence).

CDR3 nucleotide sequence: TGCGCCAGCAGGCGGAATAATGAAAAACTGTTTTTT. Its protein is CASRRNNEKLFF. The chain carries TRBV10-2 and TRBJ1-4; D unresolved. The CDR3 spans 12 residues. V was trimmed by 6 bases and J by 4 bases, leaving 6 bases between them. Looked up from germline, CDR1 is WSHSY and CDR2 is SAAADI.